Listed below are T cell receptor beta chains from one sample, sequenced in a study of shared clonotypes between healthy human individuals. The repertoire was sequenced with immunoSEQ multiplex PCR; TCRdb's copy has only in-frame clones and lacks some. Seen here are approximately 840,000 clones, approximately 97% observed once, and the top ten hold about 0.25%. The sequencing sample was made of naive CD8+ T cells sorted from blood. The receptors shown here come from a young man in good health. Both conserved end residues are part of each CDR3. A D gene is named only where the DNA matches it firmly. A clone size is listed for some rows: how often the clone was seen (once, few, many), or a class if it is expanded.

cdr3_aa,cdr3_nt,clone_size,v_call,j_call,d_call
CASSVGNSGSYEQYF,TGTGCCAGCAGCGTAGGTAATAGCGGGTCCTACGAGCAGTACTTC,NA,TRBV9,TRBJ2-7,TRBD2
CASSYAERVRYGYTF,TGTGCCAGCAGTTACGCTGAGCGGGTTCGGTATGGCTACACCTTC,NA,TRBV6-5,TRBJ1-2,NA
CSVLEVGNTGELFF,TGCAGCGTTTTGGAGGTTGGGAACACCGGGGAGCTGTTTTTT,NA,TRBV29-1,TRBJ2-2,NA
CASSLGTGPQHF,TGTGCCAGCAGCTTGGGGACGGGGCCCCAGCATTTT,NA,TRBV5-6,TRBJ1-5,NA
CASSFSSSGDYNEQFF,TGTGCCAGCAGTTTCAGCAGTTCCGGGGACTACAATGAGCAGTTCTTC,once,TRBV27,TRBJ2-1,NA
CSVTGQNSYEQYF,TGCAGCGTCACGGGACAGAACTCCTACGAGCAGTACTTC,NA,TRBV29-1,TRBJ2-7,TRBD1
CASSLGLAENSYEQYF,TGTGCCAGCAGCTTAGGGCTAGCGGAGAACTCCTACGAGCAGTACTTC,NA,TRBV11-2,TRBJ2-7,TRBD2
CASSVGQDNQPQHF,TGTGCCAGCAGCGTGGGACAGGATAATCAGCCCCAGCATTTT,NA,TRBV9,TRBJ1-5,TRBD1
CASSRRGPTYNEQFF,TGTGCCAGCAGCCGCCGGGGGCCTACCTACAATGAGCAGTTCTTC,NA,TRBV6-6,TRBJ2-1,NA
CASSSFQETQYF,TGTGCCAGCAGCTCGTTCCAAGAGACCCAGTACTTC,few,TRBV7-9,TRBJ2-5,NA
CASSPILYEQYF,TGTGCCAGCAGCCCCATCCTCTACGAGCAGTACTTC,NA,TRBV28,TRBJ2-7,NA
CASRTPYESEQPQHF,TGTGCCAGTAGGACCCCATACGAATCCGAGCAGCCCCAGCATTTT,NA,TRBV19,TRBJ1-5,NA
CASSYSNGPWDEQYF,TGTGCCAGCAGTTACTCGAATGGTCCCTGGGACGAGCAGTACTTC,NA,TRBV6-5,TRBJ2-7,NA
CASRLGLAGAREQYF,TGTGCCAGCAGGTTAGGACTAGCGGGAGCGAGGGAGCAGTACTTC,NA,TRBV2,TRBJ2-7,TRBD2
CASSLGRGGNQPQHF,TGTGCCAGCAGCTTAGGCAGGGGTGGCAATCAGCCCCAGCATTTT,once,TRBV7-2,TRBJ1-5,NA
CASRKLAGARNEYEQYF,TGTGCCAGCAGAAAGCTAGCGGGGGCGCGTAACGAATACGAGCAGTACTTC,NA,TRBV7-8,TRBJ2-7,TRBD2
CASSQDPPRLAGISDTQYF,TGCGCCAGCAGCCAAGATCCACCTCGTCTAGCGGGAATTTCAGATACGCAGTATTTT,NA,TRBV4-1,TRBJ2-3,TRBD2
CASSNYNEQFF,TGTGCCAGCAGTAATTACAATGAGCAGTTCTTC,NA,TRBV27,TRBJ2-1,NA
CASSSGQPQETQYF,TGCGCCAGCAGCTCGGGACAGCCCCAAGAGACCCAGTACTTC,NA,TRBV5-1,TRBJ2-5,TRBD1
CASSLGTSGRNEQFF,TGTGCCAGCAGCTTAGGTACTAGCGGGAGAAATGAGCAGTTCTTC,NA,TRBV7-6,TRBJ2-1,TRBD2
CASSSGGTYEQYF,TGCGCCAGCAGCTCCGGGGGTACCTACGAGCAGTACTTC,NA,TRBV5-1,TRBJ2-7,NA
CASGPGYLTQYF,TGTGCCAGCGGTCCGGGGTATTTGACCCAGTACTTC,NA,TRBV2,TRBJ2-5,NA
CASTPRTGSTSLANYGYTF,TGTGCCAGCACCCCGCGGACAGGCTCAACCTCCTTAGCTAACTATGGCTACACCTTC,once,TRBV21-1,TRBJ1-2,NA
CASSSSGEPSYEQYF,TGCGCCAGCAGTTCTAGCGGGGAACCTTCCTACGAGCAGTACTTC,NA,TRBV10-1,TRBJ2-7,TRBD2
CASRVDGSSYNEQFF,TGTGCCAGCAGAGTGGACGGGAGCTCCTACAATGAGCAGTTCTTC,NA,TRBV25-1,TRBJ2-1,NA
CASSGRGFYEQYF,TGTGCCAGCAGTGGCAGGGGCTTCTACGAGCAGTACTTC,NA,TRBV27,TRBJ2-7,NA
CASSQVPGQGSLGDTQYF,TGCGCCAGCAGCCAGGTCCCGGGACAGGGGAGCCTCGGGGATACGCAGTATTTT,NA,TRBV5-1,TRBJ2-3,TRBD1
CASSLAGTGSGQPQHF,TGTGCCAGCAGCTTGGCCGGGACAGGGTCAGGGCAGCCCCAGCATTTT,NA,TRBV5-6,TRBJ1-5,TRBD1
CASSLTREPVYGYTF,TGTGCCAGCAGCTTAACCCGGGAACCTGTCTATGGCTACACCTTC,NA,TRBV7-9,TRBJ1-2,NA
CASSPGRQGNYGYTF,TGTGCCAGCAGCCCGGGTAGACAGGGGAACTATGGCTACACCTTC,few,TRBV5-4,TRBJ1-2,TRBD1
CASSGWGEETQYF,TGTGCCAGCAGTGGTTGGGGGGAAGAGACCCAGTACTTC,NA,TRBV6-1,TRBJ2-5,NA
CASSQDAGPWEQYF,TGCGCCAGCAGCCAAGACGCCGGTCCGTGGGAGCAGTACTTC,NA,TRBV4-1,TRBJ2-7,NA
CAISAGNQETQYF,TGTGCCATCAGTGCCGGCAACCAAGAGACCCAGTACTTC,NA,TRBV10-3,TRBJ2-5,NA
CASSQDWGFATNEKLFF,TGCGCCAGCAGCCAAGATTGGGGGTTTGCAACTAATGAAAAACTGTTTTTT,NA,TRBV4-3,TRBJ1-4,NA
CSVPRTSEGADTQYF,TGCAGCGTTCCCAGGACTAGCGAAGGCGCAGATACGCAGTATTTT,NA,TRBV29-1,TRBJ2-3,TRBD2
CASSTRQGRAEYNEQFF,TGTGCCAGCAGCACAAGACAGGGGAGGGCAGAATACAATGAGCAGTTCTTC,NA,TRBV11-3,TRBJ2-1,NA
CASFQGDNNEQYF,TGTGCCAGCTTCCAGGGGGACAACAACGAGCAGTACTTC,NA,TRBV2,TRBJ2-7,TRBD1
CASSYWNYPNQETQYF,TGTGCCAGCAGTTACTGGAACTACCCAAACCAAGAGACCCAGTACTTC,NA,TRBV6-5,TRBJ2-5,NA
CASSQGGGDEQYF,TGTGCCAGCAGCCAAGGGGGTGGGGACGAGCAGTACTTC,NA,TRBV4-2,TRBJ2-7,NA
CASSRTGGENEKLFF,TGCGCCAGCAGCAGGACAGGGGGCGAGAATGAAAAACTGTTTTTT,NA,TRBV5-1,TRBJ1-4,TRBD1